This entry lists 22 T cell receptor beta chains sequenced from one sample in a study of CD8 T cells in ankylosing spondylitis. MiXCR, run by TCRdb on the 5' RACE reads, gives a single entry per CDR3 protein. This sample yields some 300,000 distinct CDR3 sequences, of which 20% to 25% are seen a single time; about 3.5% belongs to the top ten. The sample comprised blood, either unsorted or a sorted T cell fraction (not recorded which). The receptor set was obtained from a female donor with ankylosing spondylitis or in good health (not recorded which).

The chain uses TRBV6-2 or TRBV6-3 and TRBJ2-1; 14 bases align to TRBD2. Unmatched junction bases numbered 6, after V lost 4 bases and J lost 10 bases. The CDR3 is 15 residues long. CDR1 MNHEY and CDR2 SVGEGT come from the germline V gene. CDR3 amino acids: CASSFPGLAGVEQFF. The CDR3 DNA follows: TGTGCCAGCAGTTTCCCGGGACTAGCGGGAGTCGAGCAGTTCTTC.

In its sample, this clonotype was seen many times. This chain links TRBV29-1 with TRBJ1-2; 7 nucleotides align to TRBD1. V was pared by 7 bases and J by 4 bases, with 6 bases of the junction left unmatched. From germline, CDR1 is SQVTM and CDR2 ANQGSEA. This CDR3 spans 12 amino acids. CDR3 loop: CSATTGSYGYTF. DNA for the CDR3: TGCAGCGCGACGACAGGGAGCTATGGCTACACCTTC. The full variable domain, with the rest looked up from reference TRBV29-1 and TRBJ1-2, is SAVISQKPSRDICQRGTSLTIQCQVDSQVTMMFWYRQQPGQSLTLIATANQGSEATYESGFVIDKFPISRPNLTFSTLTVSNMSPEDSSIYLCSATTGSYGYTFGSGTRLTVV.

In its sample, this clonotype was seen many times. V usage is TRBV29-1 and J usage is TRBJ2-2; D unresolved. This CDR3 spans 14 amino acids. Between the trimmed V and J ends, which lost 2 bases and 4 bases, there was a span of 11 bases. Germline V gene data show CDR1 as SQVTM and CDR2 as ANQGSEA. The DNA for the CDR3 is TGCAGCGTTGAAAAGTCCCCCAGCACCGGGGAGCTGTTTTTT. Protein product: CSVEKSPSTGELFF.

The chain employs TRBV20-1 and TRBJ2-7; D gene unclear. V was pared by 5 bases and J by 4 bases, with 15 bases between. There are 13 residues in the CDR3. Germline CDR1 reads DFQATT; CDR2 reads SNEGSKA (reference sequence). The CDR3 nucleotides are TGCAGTGCTCCCAATCTTGACGGTTACGAGCAGTACTTC. Protein product: CSAPNLDGYEQYF.

The chain recombines TRBV6-5 with TRBJ1-4, with 7 bases lining up with TRBD1. Germline CDR1 is MNHEY and CDR2 is SVGAGI. The CDR3 is made up of 14 amino acids. V dropped 3 bases and J dropped 6; count of bases not matched to a gene: 4. The CDR3 bases are TGTGCCAGCAGTTATCGAACAGGGGATGAAAAACTGTTTTTT. Translating gives CASSYRTGDEKLFF.

This clonotype was picked up many times. Here the CDR3 DNA reads TGTGCCAGCAGCGGGACTAGCGAGCGCACAGATACGCAGTATTTT. This translates into CASSGTSERTDTQYF. The chain joins TRBV12-3 or TRBV12-4 to TRBJ2-3; 10 bases map to TRBD2. This CDR3 is 15 amino acids long. Trimming took 6 bases from V and 1 from J; bases not matched to a gene: 4.

The chain couples TRBV4-3 to TRBJ2-7; 10 bases match TRBD2. Germline V CDR1 and CDR2: LGHNA, YSLEER. Unmatched junction bases numbered 4, after V lost 3 bases and J lost 2 bases. The CDR3 contains 15 residues. The DNA of the CDR3 is TGCGCCAGCAGCCATCGACTAGCGGGCCCCTACGAGCAGTACTTC. Translating it yields CASSHRLAGPYEQYF.

This clonotype was seen only a few times. The limits of the CDR3 on the DNA are not certain, so only TCRdb's listed CDR3 is given. This chain joins TRBV28 and TRBJ1-2; the D call in the table, TRBD1, was not verified against the DNA. Germline V gene sequence: CDR1 MDHEN, CDR2 SYDVKM. Including both end residues, the CDR3 is 14 amino acids long. The CDR3 spells CASSFGPGGYGYTF.

This clonotype has ten or more counts. This chain connects TRBV29-1 to TRBJ2-5; D is perhaps TRBD2 (5 bases). CDR3 length: 11 amino acids. V lost 7 bases and J lost 5, with 11 bases in between. Looked up from germline, CDR1 is SQVTM and CDR2 is ANQGSEA. CDR3: CSAAGLETQYF. The CDR3 nucleotides are TGCAGCGCCGCGGGCTTGGAGACCCAGTACTTC.

This clonotype has just a few counts. The genes are TRBV12-3 or TRBV12-4 and TRBJ2-2; 9 bases are a match to TRBD1. This CDR3 is built from 18 residues. Unmatched junction bases numbered 11, after V lost 2 bases and J lost 4 bases. DNA for the CDR3: TGTGCCAGCAGTTTATCCAGGGACAGGGTGAGCGGCACCGGGGAGCTGTTTTTT. Amino acids: CASSLSRDRVSGTGELFF.

This clonotype was found a few times. This chain connects TRBV18 to TRBJ1-1; D uncertain. The CDR3 covers 15 residues. Germline V gene sequence: CDR1 KGHSH, CDR2 LQKENI. V lost 3 bases to trimming and J lost 2 bases, with 13 bases between them. CDR3 sequence (DNA): TGTGCCAGCTCACCTCTTAGGGAGCGCAACACTGAAGCTTTCTTT. Its translation is CASSPLRERNTEAFF. The whole variable domain, remainder taken from reference TRBV18 and TRBJ1-1, is NAGVMQNPRHLVRRRGQEARLRCSPMKGHSHVYWYRQLPEEGLKFMVYLQKENIIDESGMPKERFSAEFPKEGPSILRIQQVVRGDSAAYFCASSPLRERNTEAFFGQGTRLTVV.

In its sample, this clonotype was seen a few times. J is TRBJ2-3 and V is TRBV28; tentatively, D is TRBD2 (6 bases). The V and J ends lost 7 bases and 0 bases respectively, with 8 bases between them. CDR1 and CDR2 from the germline V gene are MDHEN and SYDVKM. The CDR3 has 13 residues. CDR3 nucleotide sequence: TGTGCCAGCATACGGGGGAGCACAGATACGCAGTATTTT. This sequence encodes CASIRGSTDTQYF. The whole variable domain, remainder taken from reference TRBV28 and TRBJ2-3, is DVKVTQSSRYLVKRTGEKVFLECVQDMDHENMFWYRQDPGLGLRLIYFSYDVKMKEKGDIPEGYSVSREKKERFSLILESASTNQTSMYLCASIRGSTDTQYFGPGTRLTVL.

The V gene is TRBV3-1, the J gene TRBJ2-7, with D hard to call. Trimming removed 0 bases at V and 1 base at J, with 10 bases between. Germline V CDR1 and CDR2: LGHDT, YNNKEL (reference sequence). The CDR3 runs to 15 residues. The CDR3 is CASSQDLYLSYEQYF. DNA of the CDR3: TGTGCCAGCAGCCAAGATTTGTACTTATCCTACGAGCAGTACTTC.

Of note for this clonotype: Mismatch with germline at one junction end may stem from a read error. The chain employs TRBV7-3 and TRBJ2-3; D is perhaps TRBD1 or TRBD2 (5 bases each). The germline CDR1 and CDR2 sequences are SGHTA and FQGTGA. This CDR3 region has 16 residues. The CDR3 loop reads CASSLKGTDTTDTQYF. The CDR3 DNA is TGTGCCAGCAGTTTAAAGGGGACCGATACCACAGATACGCAGTATTTT.

The V and J genes are TRBV20-1 and TRBJ1-2, with 8 bases aligning to TRBD1. V lost 4 bases to trimming and J lost 8 bases; unmatched junction nucleotides: 9. CDR1 is DFQATT, CDR2 SNEGSKA, per germline (reference sequence). This CDR3 spans 13 amino acids. The CDR3 sequence: CSATPRDRIGYTF. Written as DNA, the CDR3 is TGCAGTGCTACACCCCGGGACAGGATCGGCTACACCTTC.

The sample holds a few counts of this clonotype. V and J are TRBV7-9 and TRBJ2-1, with 7 bases aligning to TRBD2. This CDR3 has 16 residues. J was trimmed by 0 bases and V by 5 bases; bases with no gene match: 7. Germline lookup yields CDR1 SEHNR and CDR2 FQNEAQ (reference sequence). The CDR3 coding sequence is TGTGCCAGCAGCCCCCCGGGGGGAAGCTCCTACAATGAGCAGTTCTTC. This sequence encodes CASSPPGGSSYNEQFF.

V usage is TRBV20-1 and J usage is TRBJ2-3; 13 bases line up with TRBD2. The V gene end was trimmed by 5 bases and the J gene end by 6 bases; junction bases not matched to a gene: 11. The germline V gene has CDR1 DFQATT and CDR2 SNEGSKA (reference sequence). The CDR3 is 16 amino acids. The CDR3 here is CSAPRTSGRDGDTQYF. The CDR3, as DNA: TGCAGTGCTCCTCGAACTAGCGGGAGGGACGGGGATACGCAGTATTTT.

The V and J genes are TRBV11-1 and TRBJ2-5; 11 bases line up with TRBD2. CDR3 length: 16 amino acids. Unmatched junction bases numbered 9, after V lost 4 bases and J lost 5 bases. The germline V gene has CDR1 SGHAT and CDR2 FQDESV (reference sequence). Here the CDR3 DNA reads TGTGCCAGCAGCTCGGGACATAGCGGGAGGGCGGAGACCCAGTACTTC. Encoded protein: CASSSGHSGRAETQYF.

The CDR3 region has the DNA TGCAGTGCTAGCGATCTTTACGAGCAGTACTTC. Residues: CSASDLYEQYF. V and J are TRBV20-1 and TRBJ2-7; D unclear. The CDR3 is 11 amino acids. CDR1 is DFQATT and CDR2 is SNEGSKA in the germline V gene (reference sequence). V lost 3 bases, J lost 4 bases, and 7 bases lay in between.

The V call is TRBV20-1, the J call TRBJ2-1; no firm D call. The CDR3 sequence is 12 residues long. Per the germline V gene, CDR1 is DFQATT and CDR2 is SNEGSKA (reference sequence). The V end lost 1 base, the J end lost 6 bases, and 7 bases lay between the germline ends. The CDR3 loop reads CSARVTANEQFF. In DNA, the CDR3 is TGCAGTGCTAGAGTTACCGCCAATGAGCAGTTCTTC.

Ten or more counts support this clonotype. The chain combines TRBV7-6 with TRBJ2-3; D call uncertain. The ends were cut back, 4 bases at V and 5 bases at J, with 16 bases in the middle. The CDR3 has 15 amino acids. CDR1 and CDR2 from the germline V gene are SGHVS and FNYEAQ. DNA of the CDR3: TGTGCCAGCAGCTCATCCCCCCAACCGGGAGATACGCAGTATTTT. Its protein product is CASSSSPQPGDTQYF.

In this sample, this clonotype turned up a few times. This chain joins TRBV10-3 and TRBJ2-7; D is unresolved. V was trimmed by 2 bases and J by 3 bases, leaving 14 bases between them. The CDR3 is 15 residues long. The germline gives CDR1 ENHRY, CDR2 SYGVKD. The CDR3, as DNA: TGTGCCATCAGTGAGCCGGCAAAGGCTTACTACGAGCAGTACTTC. Translated: CAISEPAKAYYEQYF.